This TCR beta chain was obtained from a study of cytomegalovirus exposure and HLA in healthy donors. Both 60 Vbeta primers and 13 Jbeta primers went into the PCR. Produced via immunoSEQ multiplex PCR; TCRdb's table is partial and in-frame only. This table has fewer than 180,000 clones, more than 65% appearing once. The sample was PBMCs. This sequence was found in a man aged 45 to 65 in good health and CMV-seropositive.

This CDR3 reads CASTDWGRGGYTF. CDR3 DNA: TGTGCCAGCACCGATTGGGGCAGGGGTGGCTACACCTTC. The rearrangement links TRBV25-1 to TRBJ1-2, with D maybe TRBD1 (6 bases). The CDR3 covers 13 residues. Germline CDR1 and CDR2: MGHDK and SYGVNS. Trimming cost V 7 bases and J 7 bases, with 16 bases left between them.